The clone carrying this T cell receptor (beta chain) appeared once. The data are from a study of OX40 agonist ivuxolimab in advanced cancers. Trimming removed 0 bases at V and 0 bases at J, with 12 bases between. This CDR3 has 16 residues. The V gene's germline CDR1 is GTSNPN and CDR2 SVGIG (reference sequence). Profiling relied on immunoSEQ multiplex PCR, and the TCRdb table lists in-frame clones only, not all of them. The repertoire has about 6,900 clones, roughly 70% of them found once; the top ten carry 30% to 40%. This clonotype was sampled from an adult with an advanced solid tumor such as melanoma, head and neck, liver or kidney cancer. J is TRBJ2-4 and V is TRBV30; D may be TRBD2 (5 bases). The material was CD4+ or CD8+ T cells sorted from blood, obtained in a trial of the OX40 agonist ivuxolimab. The CDR3 loop is CAWSVGRTVAKNIQYF. In nucleotides, the CDR3 is TGTGCCTGGAGTGTAGGGCGGACTGTAGCCAAAAACATTCAGTACTTC.